The clone carrying this T cell receptor beta chain was recorded at least ten times. The target antigen is unknown. V dropped 1 base and J dropped 6 bases, with 13 bases sitting between them. Germline V gene lookup returns CDR1 SQVTM and CDR2 ANQGSEA. This CDR3 has 13 residues. TCR libraries were built in bulk with a published protocol and specific TCR primers. TCRdb processed the PCR reads anew with MiXCR; each CDR3 protein has one entry. The sample holds nearly 650,000 distinct CDR3 sequences, 25% seen once. This record comes from a study of molecular identifiers for immune sequencing clone quantification. Study overall: Across replicate runs, RNA obtained from approximately 20,000 or 98,000 naive CD8 cells was divided into five, with four undergoing sequencing. Broader study findings: Over 97% of effector molecules, but under 1% in naive cells, were held by clones with more than 20 RNA copies.

Sorting was used to obtain naive CD8 T cells (CD8+CD4-CCR7+CD45RA+). Sequencing input: naive CD8+ T cells from blood, with Jurkat cell RNA spiked in. Described subset: FACS-sorted CD8+CD4-CCR7+CD45RA+ naive T cells. The origin of this receptor is a human donor in good health. Some libraries in this study had Jurkat cell RNA spiked in. V and J are TRBV29-1 and TRBJ2-7; maybe TRBD1 (6 bases). CDR3 loop: CSVEGRGNAEQYF. The CDR3 region has the DNA TGCAGCGTTGAAGGCAGGGGTAATGCCGAGCAGTACTTC.